This T cell receptor beta chain was documented in a study of Graves' ophthalmopathy and Graves' hyperthyroidism. Across the whole study: At initial diagnosis, peripheral blood was obtained, and this preceded any treatment.

Amplification from RNA transcripts yielded the TCR beta CDR3 regions. Investigators did first-round RT-PCR with HTBI primers, then second-round multiplex PCR. MiXCR was run by TCRdb on the multiplex PCR reads, yielding one entry per CDR3 protein. The table lists 230,000 or so distinct CDR3 sequences, 45% of them singletons, with over 40% in the top ten. This clonotype was counted between two and nine times. Its specificity is unknown. What supplied the PBMCs was 10 ml of fresh peripheral blood. Findings and caveats of the study: Also, most clonotypes expanded in the thyroid above 0.001 frequency appeared in blood.

The source of this sequence is an adult man with Graves' ophthalmopathy. The sample taken for sequencing was peripheral blood.

The CDR3 here is CSVGTAILDEQYF. The CDR3 coding sequence is TGCAGCGTTGGGACAGCCATATTGGACGAGCAGTACTTC. The chain joins TRBV29-1 to TRBJ2-7, with D perhaps matching TRBD1 (6 bases). This CDR3 comprises 13 residues. In germline, CDR1 is SQVTM, CDR2 ANQGSEA. V was pared by 4 bases and J by 5 bases, with 15 bases between.